This paragraph reports one TCR beta chain. Its antigen is not identified. Some clones are missing from TCRdb's copy, which holds only in-frame ones; the method was immunoSEQ multiplex PCR. The table includes about 59,000 clones, about 81% detected once. Single viable CD3+CD4+CD8-CD45RO+ cells were sorted as the memory CD4+ T cells. Total CD4+ T cells were enriched by CD4 positive selection. These data are taken from a study of memory CD4+ T cells and cytomegalovirus serostatus. The study's findings and limits: A US-trained random forest predicted CMV serostatus with median AUC around 0.91. Each of around 69 CMV-associated TCRbeta sequences occurred in one to five individuals.

Sequencing used memory CD4+ T cells from blood. The origin of this receptor is an adult in good health and CMV-seronegative.

The CDR3 is CASSANLVRNTEAFF. The CDR3 DNA reads as TGTGCCAGCAGTGCCAACCTAGTGCGAAACACTGAAGCTTTCTTT. This sequence joins TRBV2 and TRBJ1-1, with D hard to call. V shed 4 bases and J shed 2 bases, with 14 bases lying between them. This CDR3 is built from 15 residues. Germline V gene lookup returns CDR1 SNHLY and CDR2 FYNNEI.